This T cell receptor (beta chain) was sequenced during a study of T cell repertoires in cytomegalovirus infection. As for the study in general: A matching HLA type, together with CMV infection, was signaled by public TCR beta signatures.

Study-level points and caveats: The ex vivo response was dominated by HLA-C-restricted CMV-specific TCR beta clonotypes. Based on cumulative public TCR beta family frequency, carriers of CMV plus the relevant HLA were identified.

V lost 3 bases to trimming and J lost 4 bases, with 16 bases between them. The CDR3 runs 15 residues. From germline, CDR1 is MNHNS and CDR2 SASEGT. TCRdb passed the reads through MiXCR, listing each CDR3 protein once. The sample shows around 740,000 distinct CDR3 sequences, 35% of them seen only once. In regard to this clonotype: The antigen remains unidentified.

The sequencing sample was made of PBMCs. J is TRBJ2-7 and V is TRBV6-1; D tentatively reads TRBD1 or TRBD2 (5 bases each). This TCR came from a human donor in good health (CMV status not recorded). Some clones in this sample may be carry-over from other donors' samples. The CDR3 spells CASSDGLDGAYEQYF. In DNA form, the CDR3 reads TGTGCCAGCAGTGACGGACTGGACGGGGCTTACGAGCAGTACTTC.